This passage covers 20 T cell receptor beta chains from one sample sequenced in a study of siplizumab effects on memory and regulatory T cells. This table comes from immunoSEQ multiplex PCR, and its TCRdb copy is limited to in-frame clones, with some not included. The sample records 90,000 to 120,000 clones, about 93% being singletons. Sequenced material: Tregs sorted from blood. The receptors stem from a human donor in good health.

The V and J genes are TRBV4-2 and TRBJ2-3; no reliable D call. V was trimmed by 4 bases and J by 3 bases, leaving 11 bases between them. Germline CDR1 is LGHNA and CDR2 is YNFKEQ. CDR3 size: 14 residues. CDR3: CASSPNLKTDTQYF. CDR3 bases: TGTGCCAGCAGCCCCAACCTGAAAACAGATACGCAGTATTTT.

The rearrangement uses TRBV14 and TRBJ2-6; D not certain. This CDR3 comprises 15 residues. CDR1 is SGHDN, CDR2 FVKESK, per germline. Between the trimmed V and J ends, which lost 4 bases and 2 bases, there was a span of 9 bases. The CDR3 here is CASSPYSTGANVLTF. The CDR3 DNA reads as TGTGCCAGCAGCCCCTACAGTACTGGGGCCAACGTCCTGACTTTC.

The chain is built from TRBV19 and TRBJ1-4, with TRBD1 identical over 7 bases. The CDR3 totals 15 residues. J gave up 2 bases and V 5 bases, and 5 bases lay outside the gene matches. Looked up from germline, CDR1 is LNHDA and CDR2 is SQIVND (reference sequence). Here the CDR3 reads CASSLGTVTNEKLFF. Written as DNA, the CDR3 is TGTGCCAGTAGTCTGGGGACAGTTACTAATGAAAAACTGTTTTTT.

The chain uses TRBV6-1 and TRBJ1-2; D gene ambiguous. Germline loops: CDR1 MNHNS, CDR2 SASEGT. The V and J ends lost 8 bases and 5 bases respectively, with 9 bases between them. The CDR3 has 11 residues. In nucleotides, the CDR3 is TGTGCCAGCCTCGACGGGTATGGCTACACCTTC. The encoded protein is CASLDGYGYTF.

J is TRBJ2-1 and V is TRBV2; 7 bases align to TRBD1. The CDR3 spans 13 residues. Looked up from germline, CDR1 is SNHLY and CDR2 is FYNNEI. Trimming at V came to 4 bases and at J to 6 bases, leaving 3 bases not matched to a gene. The CDR3, as DNA: TGTGCCAGCAGTGGGGGGACAGTCAATGAGCAGTTCTTC. It specifies CASSGGTVNEQFF.

A few counts support this clone. The gene calls are TRBV30 and TRBJ1-1, with D uncertain. V was cut by 2 bases and J by 7 bases, with 8 bases left in between. CDR3 length: 11 residues. Germline lookup yields CDR1 GTSNPN and CDR2 SVGIG (reference sequence). The CDR3 DNA sequence: TGTGCCTGGAGTCGAAGCGATGAAGCTTTCTTT. Its protein product is CAWSRSDEAFF.

This clone was counted a single time. The DNA is left out, because the CDR3 cannot be placed on it with certainty; the CDR3 is given as TCRdb lists it. The chain uses TRBV7-2 and TRBJ2-7; TRBD2, the D gene given by the table, was not confirmed from the DNA. Inclusive of both ends, the CDR3 amounts to 15 amino acids. Germline loops: CDR1 SGHTA, CDR2 FQGNSA. The CDR3 protein is CASSGGVVAGGTRDF.

The rearrangement links TRBV2 to TRBJ1-1, with D possibly TRBD1 on 5 matching bases. This CDR3 is 14 amino acids long. V gave up 10 bases and J gave up 1 base, with 16 bases separating them. Per germline, CDR1 SNHLY and CDR2 FYNNEI. The CDR3 region has the DNA TGTGCCATCACGAGGGGTCCACCGAACACTGAAGCTTTCTTT. It codes for CAITRGPPNTEAFF.

This clone showed up just a few times. J is TRBJ1-5 and V is TRBV15; D not certain. This CDR3 comprises 17 residues. CDR1 LNHNV and CDR2 YYDKDF come from the germline V gene (reference sequence). V was trimmed by 0 bases and J by 1 base, leaving 13 bases between them. The CDR3 protein is CATSREIVRGSNQPQHF. CDR3 sequence (DNA): TGTGCCACCAGCAGAGAAATCGTCAGAGGGAGCAATCAGCCCCAGCATTTT.

This chain connects TRBV7-9 to TRBJ1-4; 7 bases align to TRBD1. The length of the CDR3 is 15 residues. In germline, CDR1 is SEHNR, CDR2 FQNEAQ (reference sequence). The ends lost 6 bases at V and 7 bases at J; junction bases unmatched: 11. The CDR3 is CASRHRGADGEKLFF. The CDR3 nucleotides read TGTGCCAGCAGACACAGGGGTGCGGACGGTGAAAAACTGTTTTTT.

The chain carries TRBV28 and TRBJ2-7; 7 bases align to TRBD2. V was clipped by 10 bases and J by 8 bases; unmatched bases: 17. The CDR3 extends over 14 amino acids. Germline assignment: CDR1 MDHEN and CDR2 SYDVKM. The CDR3 region is CATNYGRRGGQQYF. The CDR3 region has the DNA TGTGCCACCAATTACGGTCGCCGGGGAGGGCAGCAGTACTTC.

This chain connects TRBV30 to TRBJ2-1, with 8 bases fitting TRBD2. CDR3 length: 15 amino acids. In germline, CDR1 is GTSNPN, CDR2 SVGIG (reference sequence). V gave up 0 bases and J gave up 4 bases; unmatched junction bases: 5. In DNA, the CDR3 is TGTGCCTGGAGTGTGGTTAGCGGGATTTACAATGAGCAGTTCTTC. Protein product: CAWSVVSGIYNEQFF. The full variable domain, with the rest looked up from reference TRBV30 and TRBJ2-1, is SQTIHQWPATLVQPVGSPLSLECTVEGTSNPNLYWYRQAAGRGLQLLFYSVGIGQISSEVPQNLSASRPQDRQFILSSKKLLLSDSGFYLCAWSVVSGIYNEQFFGPGTRLTVL.

The chain links TRBV5-1 to TRBJ1-4, with a tentative D call TRBD1 (6 bases). Germline assignment: CDR1 SGHRS and CDR2 YFSETQ. CDR3 length equals 15 residues. The V end lost 4 bases, the J end lost 8 bases, and 18 bases lay between the germline ends. The CDR3 DNA reads TGCGCCAGCAGCCGGCAGGGGCGCTATGGAGAAAAACTGTTTTTT. The encoded protein is CASSRQGRYGEKLFF.

This chain links TRBV4-1 with TRBJ2-6, with D possibly being TRBD2 (6 bases). Trimming stripped 8 bases from V and 0 bases from J, with 8 bases between. From germline, CDR1 is MGHRA and CDR2 YSYEKL. The CDR3 runs to 14 residues. CDR3: CASAGSSGANVLTF. In nucleotides, the CDR3 is TGCGCCAGCGCGGGGAGCTCTGGGGCCAACGTCCTGACTTTC.

V and J are TRBV2 and TRBJ1-2, with D perhaps TRBD1 (5 bases). V lost 4 bases to trimming and J lost 2 bases, with 11 bases between them. CDR3 length: 14 amino acids. The germline CDR1 and CDR2 sequences are SNHLY and FYNNEI. The chain's CDR3 is CASSAQGRNYGYTF. In nucleotides, the CDR3 is TGTGCCAGCAGTGCTCAGGGACGGAACTATGGCTACACCTTC.

The chain combines TRBV30 with TRBJ2-3; 8 bases are shared with TRBD2. Germline loops: CDR1 GTSNPN, CDR2 SVGIG (reference sequence). J gave up 6 bases and V 4 bases, and 15 bases lay outside the gene matches. The CDR3 totals 16 residues. CDR3: CAWKSWHSGMSDTQYF. CDR3 DNA sequence: TGTGCCTGGAAAAGTTGGCATAGCGGGATGTCGGATACGCAGTATTTT.

The V call is TRBV7-9, the J call TRBJ2-7; D gene uncertain. Germline CDR1 reads SEHNR; CDR2 reads FQNEAQ (reference sequence). V was cut by 4 bases and J by 0 bases, with 10 bases left in between. CDR3 length: 14 amino acids. DNA of the CDR3: TGTGCCAGCAGCTATCAGCTACCCTCCTACGAGCAGTACTTC. It translates to CASSYQLPSYEQYF.

The gene calls are TRBV6-5 and TRBJ1-1; 7 nucleotides align to TRBD1. J gave up 1 base and V 2 bases, and 1 base lay outside the gene matches. Looked up from germline, CDR1 is MNHEY and CDR2 is SVGAGI. CDR3 length: 14 amino acids. The CDR3 loop reads CASSYQGENTEAFF. The CDR3 region has the DNA TGTGCCAGCAGTTACCAGGGGGAGAACACTGAAGCTTTCTTT.

The chain recombines TRBV7-3 with TRBJ2-1; no definite D call. The germline CDR1 and CDR2 sequences are SGHTA and FQGTGA. CDR3 size: 11 residues. V lost 0 bases, J lost 9 bases, and 3 bases lay in between. Written as DNA, the CDR3 is TGTGCCAGCAGCTTAACTATTGAGCAGTTCTTC. It encodes CASSLTIEQFF.

The genes are TRBV4-2 and TRBJ2-1; the match to TRBD2 covers 10 bases. With V trimmed by 0 bases and J by 4 bases, 12 bases remained unmatched. The CDR3 extends over 19 amino acids. Germline loops: CDR1 LGHNA, CDR2 YNFKEQ. As DNA, the CDR3 is TGTGCCAGCAGCCAAGAGTTCGGCGGGACTAGCGTTTTGTACAATGAGCAGTTCTTC. This codes for CASSQEFGGTSVLYNEQFF.